Sequencing of this T cell receptor beta chain was carried out in a study of blood T cell repertoires in COVID-19. Profiling relied on immunoSEQ multiplex PCR, and the TCRdb table lists in-frame clones only, not all of them. The repertoire holds approximately 250,000 clones, with around nine tenths as singletons. The TCR comes from a woman in her fifties or sixties who had recovered from COVID-19. The sequenced sample consisted of peripheral blood.

The CDR3 DNA is TGTGCCAGCAGTCCCACCTCGGGGGGGTTCGGCAATCAGCCCCAGCATTTT. This gives the protein CASSPTSGGFGNQPQHF. The chain is built from TRBV27 and TRBJ1-5; D is possibly TRBD1 (5 bases). Deletions cut 5 bases from V and 2 bases from J, with 19 bases between. The germline CDR1 and CDR2 sequences are MNHEY and SMNVEV (reference sequence). The CDR3 totals 17 residues.